Below are 5 T cell receptor beta chains sequenced from a single sample in a study of T-cell reconstitution after alpha-beta-depleted transplantation in children. The TCRbeta library incorporated unique molecular identifiers. TCRdb independently ran MiXCR on the PCR reads; one entry per CDR3 protein. Here the sample spans some 340,000 distinct CDR3 sequences, over 9% being singletons. The input for sequencing was PBMCs from the stem cell graft donor, taken from the stem cell graft. The receptors derive from a human donor who donated a stem cell graft to a child with acute lymphoblastic leukemia.

This clonotype was picked up a small number of times. V usage is TRBV24-1 and J usage is TRBJ2-2, with TRBD2 matching 10 bases. V lost 3 bases and J lost 6; bases outside the gene matches: 9. Germline values: CDR1 KGHDR, CDR2 SFDVKD. This CDR3 contains 17 residues. This chain's CDR3 is CATSDQVLAGVSGELFF. In DNA, the CDR3 is TGTGCCACCAGTGATCAAGTCCTAGCGGGAGTATCCGGGGAGCTGTTTTTT.

This clonotype showed up just a few times. The chain uses TRBV29-1 and TRBJ2-2; the D gene could be TRBD1 or TRBD2 (6 bases each). Trimming stripped 5 bases from V and 0 bases from J, with 13 bases between. CDR3 length: 15 amino acids. Germline V gene data show CDR1 as SQVTM and CDR2 as ANQGSEA. The CDR3 bases are TGCAGCGTTAGATCGGGGGCCGCGAACACCGGGGAGCTGTTTTTT. It is translated as CSVRSGAANTGELFF.

The table lists this clonotype with many counts. The chain links TRBV5-1 to TRBJ1-3; D remains unclear. Trimming removed 0 bases from V and 0 bases from J, with 7 bases in between. This CDR3 spans 15 amino acids. Germline V gene sequence: CDR1 SGHRS, CDR2 YFSETQ. CDR3 nucleotide sequence: TGCGCCAGCAGCTTGGCCGGGGTCTCTGGAAACACCATATATTTT. Amino acid sequence: CASSLAGVSGNTIYF.

Only a few counts were recorded for this clonotype. The V gene is TRBV28, the J gene TRBJ1-4; D unresolved. This CDR3 has 12 residues. Germline V gives CDR1 MDHEN, CDR2 SYDVKM. V was clipped by 1 base and J by 7 bases, with 4 bases between them. As DNA, the CDR3 is TGTGCCAGCAGTTTATCCCCTGAAAAACTGTTTTTT. Encoded protein: CASSLSPEKLFF.

This clonotype was counted many times. The gene calls are TRBV27 and TRBJ2-1, with 9 bases matching TRBD1. In germline, CDR1 is MNHEY, CDR2 SMNVEV (reference sequence). V was pared by 4 bases and J by 5 bases, with 3 bases of the junction left unmatched. CDR3 length: 14 residues. This CDR3 reads CASSSGTGNNEQFF. The CDR3, as DNA: TGTGCCAGCAGTTCGGGGACAGGGAACAATGAGCAGTTCTTC.